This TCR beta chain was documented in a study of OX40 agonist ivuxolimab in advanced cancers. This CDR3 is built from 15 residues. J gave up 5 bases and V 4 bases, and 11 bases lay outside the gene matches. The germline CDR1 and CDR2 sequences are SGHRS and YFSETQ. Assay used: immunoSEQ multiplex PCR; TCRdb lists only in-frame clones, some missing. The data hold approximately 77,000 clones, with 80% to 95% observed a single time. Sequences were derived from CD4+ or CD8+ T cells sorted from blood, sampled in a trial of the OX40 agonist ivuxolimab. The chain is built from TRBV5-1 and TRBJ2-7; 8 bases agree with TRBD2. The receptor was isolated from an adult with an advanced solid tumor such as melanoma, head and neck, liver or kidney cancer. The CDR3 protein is CASSGLSGTQDEQYF. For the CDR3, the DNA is TGCGCCAGCAGCGGACTTAGCGGGACTCAGGACGAGCAGTACTTC.